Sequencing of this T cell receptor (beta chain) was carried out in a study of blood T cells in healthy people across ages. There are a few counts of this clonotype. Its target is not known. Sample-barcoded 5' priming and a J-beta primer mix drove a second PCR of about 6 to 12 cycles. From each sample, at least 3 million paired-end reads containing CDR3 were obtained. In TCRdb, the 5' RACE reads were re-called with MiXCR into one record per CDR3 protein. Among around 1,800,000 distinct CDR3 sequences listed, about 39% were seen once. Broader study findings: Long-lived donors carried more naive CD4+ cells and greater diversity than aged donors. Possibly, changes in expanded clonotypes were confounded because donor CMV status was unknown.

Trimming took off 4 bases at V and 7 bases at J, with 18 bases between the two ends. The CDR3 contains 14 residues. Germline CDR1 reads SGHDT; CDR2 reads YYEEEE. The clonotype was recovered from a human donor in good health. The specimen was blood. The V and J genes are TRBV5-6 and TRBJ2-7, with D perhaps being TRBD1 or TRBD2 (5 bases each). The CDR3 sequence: CASSLPGPGREQYF. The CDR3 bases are TGTGCCAGCAGCCTCCCGGGACCGGGAAGGGAGCAGTACTTC. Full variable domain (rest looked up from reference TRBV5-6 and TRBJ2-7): DAGVTQSPTHLIKTRGQQVTLRCSPKSGHDTVSWYQQALGQGPQFIFQYYEEEERQRGNFPDRFSGHQFPNYSSELNVNALLLGDSALYLCASSLPGPGREQYFGPGTRLTVT.